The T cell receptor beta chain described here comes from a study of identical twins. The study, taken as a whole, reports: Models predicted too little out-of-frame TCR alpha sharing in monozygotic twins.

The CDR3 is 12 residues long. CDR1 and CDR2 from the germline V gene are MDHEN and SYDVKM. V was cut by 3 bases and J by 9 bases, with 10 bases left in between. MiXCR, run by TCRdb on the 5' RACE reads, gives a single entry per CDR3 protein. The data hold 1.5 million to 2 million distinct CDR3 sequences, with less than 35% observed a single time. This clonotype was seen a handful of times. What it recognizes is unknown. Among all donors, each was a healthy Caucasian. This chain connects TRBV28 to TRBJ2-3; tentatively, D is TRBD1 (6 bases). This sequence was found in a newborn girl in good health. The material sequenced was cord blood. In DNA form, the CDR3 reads TGTGCCAGCAGTTTTTCTGGACAGACGCAGTATTTT. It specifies CASSFSGQTQYF.